This T cell receptor (beta chain) was retrieved from a study of blood T cell repertoires in COVID-19. As for the study in general: Spain, Italy and the United States supplied samples that represented acute and convalescent COVID-19.

Authors' data handling: Reference gene primers were amplified, and this amplification served to estimate nucleated cell counts. The method was immunoSEQ multiplex PCR; TCRdb's version includes in-frame clones alone and lacks a portion of them. V and J calls plus clone size are reproduced from that table; the DNA served to infer D and trimming. The sample lists 150,000 to 200,000 clones, 80% to 90% occurring once. Losses at the gene ends were 2 bases for V and 2 bases for J; bases not matched to a gene: 8. CDR1 is SGHKS, CDR2 YYEKEE, per germline (reference sequence). CDR3 length: 16 amino acids. Sequenced: peripheral blood. The sequence derives from a man aged 18 to 30 who had recovered from COVID-19. The chain is built from TRBV5-5 and TRBJ1-2; 8 positions agree with TRBD1. The CDR3 DNA reads as TGTGCCAGCAGCTTCGTTGGGACAGGTGCGAACTATGGCTACACCTTC. Amino acid sequence: CASSFVGTGANYGYTF.